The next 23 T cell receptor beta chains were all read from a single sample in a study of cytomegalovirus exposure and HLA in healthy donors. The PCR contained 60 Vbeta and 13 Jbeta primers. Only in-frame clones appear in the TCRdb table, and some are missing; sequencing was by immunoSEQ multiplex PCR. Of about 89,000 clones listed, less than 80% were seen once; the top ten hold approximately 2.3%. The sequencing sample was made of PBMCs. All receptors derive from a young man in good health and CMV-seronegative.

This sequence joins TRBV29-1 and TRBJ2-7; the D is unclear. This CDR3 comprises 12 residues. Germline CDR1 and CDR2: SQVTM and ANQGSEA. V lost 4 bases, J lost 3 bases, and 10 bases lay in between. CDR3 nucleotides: TGCAGCGTTGTGATGTACAACTACGAGCAGTACTTC. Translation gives CSVVMYNYEQYF.

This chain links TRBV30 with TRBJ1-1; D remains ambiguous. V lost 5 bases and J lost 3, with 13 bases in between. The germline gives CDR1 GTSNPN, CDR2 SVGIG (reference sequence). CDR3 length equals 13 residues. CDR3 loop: CAWGAERDTEAFF. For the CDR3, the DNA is TGTGCCTGGGGAGCCGAGAGGGACACTGAAGCTTTCTTT.

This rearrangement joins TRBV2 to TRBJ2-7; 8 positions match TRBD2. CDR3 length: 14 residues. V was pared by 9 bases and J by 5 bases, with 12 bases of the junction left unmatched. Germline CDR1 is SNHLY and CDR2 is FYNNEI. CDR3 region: CASLTPLAANEQYF. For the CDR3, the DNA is TGTGCCAGTTTAACCCCACTAGCGGCTAACGAGCAGTACTTC.

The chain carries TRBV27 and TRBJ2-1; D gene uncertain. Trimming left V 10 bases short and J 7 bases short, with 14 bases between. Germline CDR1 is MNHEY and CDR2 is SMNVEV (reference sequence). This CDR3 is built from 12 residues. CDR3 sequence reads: CATETGWNEQFF. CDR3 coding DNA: TGTGCCACGGAGACTGGTTGGAATGAGCAGTTCTTC.

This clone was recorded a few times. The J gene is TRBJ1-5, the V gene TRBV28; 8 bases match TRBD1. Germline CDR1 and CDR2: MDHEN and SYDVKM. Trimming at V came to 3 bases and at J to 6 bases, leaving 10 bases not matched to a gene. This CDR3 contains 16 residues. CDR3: CASSFILAGGGQPQHF. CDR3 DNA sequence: TGTGCCAGCAGTTTCATATTGGCAGGGGGCGGTCAGCCCCAGCATTTT.

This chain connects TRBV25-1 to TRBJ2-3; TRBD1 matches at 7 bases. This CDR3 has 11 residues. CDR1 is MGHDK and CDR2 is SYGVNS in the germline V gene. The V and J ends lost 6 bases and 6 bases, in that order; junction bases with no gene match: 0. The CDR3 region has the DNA TGTGCCAGCAGACAGGGGGATACGCAGTATTTT. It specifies CASRQGDTQYF.

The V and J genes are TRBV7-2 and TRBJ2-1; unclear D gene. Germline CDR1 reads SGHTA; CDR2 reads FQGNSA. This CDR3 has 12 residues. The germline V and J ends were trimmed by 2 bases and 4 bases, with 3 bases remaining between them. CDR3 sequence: CASSLPYNEQFF. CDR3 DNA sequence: TGTGCCAGCAGCTTACCATACAATGAGCAGTTCTTC.

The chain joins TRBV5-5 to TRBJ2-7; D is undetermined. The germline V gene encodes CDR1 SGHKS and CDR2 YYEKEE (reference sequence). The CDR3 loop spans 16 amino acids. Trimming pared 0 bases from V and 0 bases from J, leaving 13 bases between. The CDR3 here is CASSLARVENSYEQYF. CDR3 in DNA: TGTGCCAGCAGCTTGGCTCGCGTAGAAAACTCCTACGAGCAGTACTTC.

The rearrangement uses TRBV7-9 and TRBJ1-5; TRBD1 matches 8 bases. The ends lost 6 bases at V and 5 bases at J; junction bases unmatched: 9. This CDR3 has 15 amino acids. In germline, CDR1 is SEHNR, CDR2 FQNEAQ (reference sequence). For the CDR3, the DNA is TGTGCCAGCAGAACGCAGGGGGCTCGTCATCAGCCCCAGCATTTT. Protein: CASRTQGARHQPQHF.

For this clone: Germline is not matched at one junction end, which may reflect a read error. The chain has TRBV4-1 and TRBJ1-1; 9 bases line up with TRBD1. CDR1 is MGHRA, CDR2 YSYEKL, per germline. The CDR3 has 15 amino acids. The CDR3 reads CASSQPTGGKTEALF. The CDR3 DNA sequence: TGCGCCAGCAGCCAACCGACAGGGGGGAAAACTGAAGCTCTCTTT.

CDR3 nucleotide sequence: TGTGCCAGCAGCTTAATGCTAGCGGGGGGACTCACAGATACGCAGTATTTT. Translating it yields CASSLMLAGGLTDTQYF. The gene calls are TRBV7-3 and TRBJ2-3; TRBD2 aligns across 11 bases. J gave up 2 bases and V 1 base, and 5 bases lay outside the gene matches. The germline V gene has CDR1 SGHTA and CDR2 FQGTGA. The CDR3 is 17 amino acids.

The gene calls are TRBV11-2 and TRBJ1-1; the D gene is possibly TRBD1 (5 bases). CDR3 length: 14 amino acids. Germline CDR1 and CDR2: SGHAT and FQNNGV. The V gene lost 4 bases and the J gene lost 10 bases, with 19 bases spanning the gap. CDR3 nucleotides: TGTGCCAGCAGCTCGGGGTCGGGACTCGGTGGAGCTTTCTTT. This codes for CASSSGSGLGGAFF.

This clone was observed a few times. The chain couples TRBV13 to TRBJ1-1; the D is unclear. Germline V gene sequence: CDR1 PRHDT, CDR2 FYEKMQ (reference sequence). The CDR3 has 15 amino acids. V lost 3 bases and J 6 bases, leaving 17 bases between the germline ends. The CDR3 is CASSFPIKAGAEAFF. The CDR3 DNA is TGTGCCAGCAGCTTCCCGATTAAGGCGGGCGCTGAAGCTTTCTTT.

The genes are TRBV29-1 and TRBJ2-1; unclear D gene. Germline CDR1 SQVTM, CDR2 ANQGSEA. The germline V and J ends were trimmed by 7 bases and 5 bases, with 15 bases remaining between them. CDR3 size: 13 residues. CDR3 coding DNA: TGCAGCGATATATCGGGTGCCCACAATGAGCAGTTCTTC. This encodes CSDISGAHNEQFF.

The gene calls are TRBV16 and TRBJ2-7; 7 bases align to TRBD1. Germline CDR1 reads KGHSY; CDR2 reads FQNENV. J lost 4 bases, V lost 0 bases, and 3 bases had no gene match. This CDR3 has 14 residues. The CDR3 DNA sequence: TGTGCCAGCAGCCAATCCCGACAGGGTTACGAGCAGTACTTC. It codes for CASSQSRQGYEQYF.

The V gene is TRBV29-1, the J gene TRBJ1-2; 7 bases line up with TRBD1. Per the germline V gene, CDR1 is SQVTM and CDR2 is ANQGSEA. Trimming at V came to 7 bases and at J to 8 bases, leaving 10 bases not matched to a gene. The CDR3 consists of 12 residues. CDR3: CSGDRDLGGYTF. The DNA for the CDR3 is TGCAGCGGAGACAGGGATTTAGGCGGCTACACCTTC.

CDR3 DNA sequence: TGTGCCAGCAGTGAAACCCCGGGACAGGGGAGCAATCAGCCCCAGCATTTT. Its translation is CASSETPGQGSNQPQHF. This chain joins TRBV6-1 and TRBJ1-5, with TRBD1 matching 10 bases. The germline CDR1 and CDR2 sequences are MNHNS and SASEGT. CDR3 size: 17 residues. V was clipped by 2 bases and J by 1 base; unmatched bases: 5.

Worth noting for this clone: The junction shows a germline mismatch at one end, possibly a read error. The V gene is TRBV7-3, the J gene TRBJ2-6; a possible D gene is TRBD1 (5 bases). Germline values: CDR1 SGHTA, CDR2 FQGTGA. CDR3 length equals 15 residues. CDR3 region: CASSPMSSGASVLTF. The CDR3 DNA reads TGTGCCAGCAGCCCCATGAGCTCTGGGGCCAGCGTCCTGACTTTC.

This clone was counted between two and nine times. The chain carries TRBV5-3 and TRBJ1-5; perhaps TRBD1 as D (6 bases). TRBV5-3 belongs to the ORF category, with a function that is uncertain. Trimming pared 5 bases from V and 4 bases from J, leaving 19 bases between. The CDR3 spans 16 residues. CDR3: CARSIRTGLGNQPQHF. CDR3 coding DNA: TGTGCCAGAAGTATACGAACAGGGTTGGGTAATCAGCCCCAGCATTTT.

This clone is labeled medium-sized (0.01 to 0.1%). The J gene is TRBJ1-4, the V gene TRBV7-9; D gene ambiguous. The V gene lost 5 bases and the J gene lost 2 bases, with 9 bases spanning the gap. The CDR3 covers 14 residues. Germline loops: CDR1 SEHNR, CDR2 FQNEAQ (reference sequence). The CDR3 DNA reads TGTGCCAGCAGCCTGAGGGTGACTAATGAAAAACTGTTTTTT. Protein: CASSLRVTNEKLFF.

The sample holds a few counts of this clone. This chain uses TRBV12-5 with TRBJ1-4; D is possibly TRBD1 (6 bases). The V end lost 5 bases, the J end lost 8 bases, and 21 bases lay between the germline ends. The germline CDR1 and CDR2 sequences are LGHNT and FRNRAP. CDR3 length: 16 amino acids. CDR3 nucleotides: TGTGCTAGTGGTCACCCCGACAGGCCCGTGGGAGAAAAACTGTTTTTT. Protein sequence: CASGHPDRPVGEKLFF.

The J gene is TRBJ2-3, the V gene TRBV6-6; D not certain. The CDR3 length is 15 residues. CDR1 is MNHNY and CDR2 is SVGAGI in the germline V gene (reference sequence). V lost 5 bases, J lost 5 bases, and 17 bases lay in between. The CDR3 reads CASSQAMLLGDTQYF. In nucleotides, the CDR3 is TGTGCCAGCAGTCAAGCGATGCTGCTTGGAGATACGCAGTATTTT.

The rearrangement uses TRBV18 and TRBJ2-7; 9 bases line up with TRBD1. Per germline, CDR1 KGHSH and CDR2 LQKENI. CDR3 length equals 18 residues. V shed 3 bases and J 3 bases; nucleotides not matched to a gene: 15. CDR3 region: CASSPENSWTGVCYEQYF. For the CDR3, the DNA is TGTGCCAGCTCACCTGAAAACAGTTGGACAGGGGTTTGCTACGAGCAGTACTTC. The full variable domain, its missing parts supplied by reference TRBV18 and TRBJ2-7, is NAGVMQNPRHLVRRRGQEARLRCSPMKGHSHVYWYRQLPEEGLKFMVYLQKENIIDESGMPKERFSAEFPKEGPSILRIQQVVRGDSAAYFCASSPENSWTGVCYEQYFGPGTRLTVT.